This entry concerns a single T cell receptor beta chain. No antigen is known for it. The data belong to a study of TIL therapy for anti-PD-1-resistant metastatic lung cancer. Study in general: Patients had a median age of around 56 years (range roughly 38-75).

Sample time point: pre-treatment sample, taken before nivolumab and TIL therapy. Deletions cut 2 bases from V and 11 bases from J, with 16 bases between. CDR1 is SNHLY, CDR2 FYNNEI, per germline. This CDR3 comprises 14 residues. Findings of the study overall: TIL clonotype persistence in blood showed no apparent association with response.

Sequencing used immunoSEQ v3. Each library reached roughly 1.9 million read pairs, or 5-6 million at deep level. Sequencing used immunoSEQ multiplex PCR; TCRdb keeps in-frame clones, though not all of them. The data show tens of thousands of clones, roughly 87% seen once. The chain is built from TRBV2 and TRBJ2-1, with D perhaps matching TRBD2 (5 bases). Sequencing used blood, obtained at baseline. This clonotype was obtained from a person between 25 and 79 years old with non-small cell lung cancer. The CDR3 DNA reads TGTGCCAGCAGTGAACGGGGAATTAATCCCAAGCAGTTCTTC. The encoded protein is CASSERGINPKQFF.